Presented here are 7 T cell receptor beta chains from one specimen sequenced in a study of cytomegalovirus exposure and HLA in healthy donors. 60 Vbeta and 13 Jbeta primers were used in PCR. Produced via immunoSEQ multiplex PCR; TCRdb's table is partial and in-frame only. The sample holds about 170,000 clones, about 80% seen once. Source material: PBMCs. These receptors all come from a female donor in good health and CMV-seronegative.

The rearrangement links TRBV6-5 to TRBJ2-3; D is perhaps TRBD1 (6 bases). Germline CDR1 reads MNHEY; CDR2 reads SVGAGI. The CDR3 has 15 residues. The V end lost 5 bases, the J end lost 1 base, and 13 bases lay between the germline ends. The CDR3 DNA follows: TGTGCCAGCAGTACCGCAGGGGTGGGCACAGATACGCAGTATTTT. It codes for CASSTAGVGTDTQYF.

V is TRBV30 and J is TRBJ1-5, with D tentatively TRBD1 (5 bases). V was trimmed by 5 bases and J by 4 bases, leaving 18 bases between them. The CDR3 is 15 residues long. Looked up from germline, CDR1 is GTSNPN and CDR2 is SVGIG (reference sequence). The CDR3 loop is CAWSPRAGINQPQHF. The CDR3 region has the DNA TGTGCCTGGTCGCCCCGAGCAGGGATAAATCAGCCCCAGCATTTT.

The rearrangement joins TRBV5-6 to TRBJ1-1; D ambiguous. V was cut by 1 base and J by 8 bases, with 9 bases left in between. Germline V CDR1 and CDR2: SGHDT, YYEEEE. The CDR3 sequence is 12 residues long. In DNA, the CDR3 is TGTGCCAGCAGCTTGTTCAGAGCGGAAGCTTTCTTT. It encodes CASSLFRAEAFF.

The genes are TRBV19 and TRBJ1-5; a possible D gene is TRBD1 (6 bases). The CDR3 runs 15 residues. V was trimmed by 5 bases and J by 0 bases, leaving 11 bases between them. Germline-derived CDR1 and CDR2 are LNHDA and SQIVND (reference sequence). CDR3 sequence reads: CASSHGTYSNQPQHF. CDR3 DNA sequence: TGTGCCAGTAGTCACGGGACATATAGCAATCAGCCCCAGCATTTT.

CDR3 protein: CASSQVSPARNLNSPLHF. For the CDR3, the DNA is TGTGCCAGCAGCCAAGTAAGTCCGGCGCGGAACCTTAATTCACCCCTCCACTTT. The V call is TRBV14, the J call TRBJ1-6, with D unclear. Trimming shortened V by 1 base and J by 6 bases, and 19 bases separated the two germline ends. Germline CDR1 reads SGHDN; CDR2 reads FVKESK. The CDR3 loop spans 18 amino acids.

This chain connects TRBV13 to TRBJ2-5; D perhaps matches TRBD1 (6 bases). The V gene's germline CDR1 is PRHDT and CDR2 FYEKMQ (reference sequence). CDR3 length: 17 residues. The ends were cut back, 0 bases at V and 0 bases at J, with 14 bases in the middle. In nucleotides, the CDR3 is TGTGCCAGCAGCTTAGGCGAGGACAGACAGTACCAAGAGACCCAGTACTTC. Amino acid sequence: CASSLGEDRQYQETQYF.

The V gene is TRBV4-2, the J gene TRBJ2-5, with TRBD2 matching over 10 bases. V shed 2 bases, J shed 5 bases, and the junction held 11 bases outside the gene matches. CDR1 LGHNA and CDR2 YNFKEQ come from the germline V gene. This CDR3 has 17 residues. CDR3 residues: CASSQLSVAGGHETQYF. Here the CDR3 DNA reads TGTGCCAGCAGCCAACTTTCGGTAGCGGGAGGCCACGAGACCCAGTACTTC.